This T cell receptor (beta chain) was identified in a study of tumor and adjacent non-tumor tissue in lung cancer. Study-level background: Patients comprised about a dozen adenocarcinoma, a couple of squamous cell carcinoma and 1 small cell lung cancer.

Note on this clonotype: Just one base apart from a much larger clone, this may be a read error. The conserved phenylalanine or tryptophan is not found at the CDR3 terminus, so this likely reflects a read error.

No cell sorting was done before RNA was extracted from the tissue. This non-tumor lung sample came from over 3 cm beyond the tumor edge. The library came from three nested PCR rounds adapted from ARM-PCR protocols. TCRdb processed the multiplex PCR reads anew with MiXCR; each CDR3 protein has one entry. The profile shows more than 60,000 distinct CDR3 sequences, about 77% of them singletons. This receptor was taken from a man in his 60s with non-small cell lung cancer. Sequencing was performed on distant non-tumor lung tissue.

In nucleotides, the CDR3 is TGTGCCAGCAGCTTAAGTCTAGCGGAAGGCGGCGAGCAGTACTAC. Translation: CASSLSLAEGGEQYY. V gene TRBV7-9 combines with J gene TRBJ2-7; 7 bases map to TRBD2. CDR3 length equals 15 residues. V trimming: 2 bases; J trimming: 6 bases; junction bases outside the gene matches: 10. The germline V gene encodes CDR1 SEHNR and CDR2 FQNEAQ (reference sequence).